The clone carrying this TCR beta chain was seen a few times. Its antigen is as yet unknown. This sample is part of a study of T-cell memory formation after mild COVID-19. Study background: For the most part, TCR clusters were specific to one donor.

The study's findings and limits: The pre-infection memory compartment contained some responding clones, suggesting cross-reactive memory joined. Clones contracting across day 15 to 85 had a balanced CD4/CD8 profile; later expanding clones leaned CD4+.

Libraries for TCRalpha and TCRbeta carried sample barcodes and unique molecular identifiers via 5'RACE. TCRdb itself ran the 5' RACE reads through MiXCR, one entry per CDR3 protein. The sample yields around 180,000 distinct CDR3 sequences, roughly 18% seen once. This CDR3 has 13 residues. The V end lost 6 bases, the J end lost 6 bases, and 11 bases lay between the germline ends. Germline assignment: CDR1 SGHTA and CDR2 FQGNSA. Sequencing input: PBMCs or a T cell subset sorted from them (not recorded which). The chain links TRBV7-2 to TRBJ2-2; D unresolved. This receptor was obtained from a man aged 18 to 30 who had mild COVID-19 (a few samples of this study predate the infection). Cell type and time point are not known. The CDR3 loop is CASSNQFAGELFF. For the CDR3, the DNA is TGTGCCAGCAGTAACCAGTTCGCCGGGGAGCTGTTTTTT.